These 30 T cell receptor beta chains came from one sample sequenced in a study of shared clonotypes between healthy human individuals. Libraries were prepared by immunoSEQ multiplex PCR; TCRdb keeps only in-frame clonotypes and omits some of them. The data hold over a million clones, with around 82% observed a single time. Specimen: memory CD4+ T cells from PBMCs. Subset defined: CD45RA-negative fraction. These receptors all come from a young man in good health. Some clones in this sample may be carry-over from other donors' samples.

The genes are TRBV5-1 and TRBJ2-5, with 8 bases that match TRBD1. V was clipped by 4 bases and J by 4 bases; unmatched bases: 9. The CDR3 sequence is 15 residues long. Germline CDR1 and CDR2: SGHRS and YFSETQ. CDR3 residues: CASSDGQGVGETQYF. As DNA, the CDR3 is TGCGCCAGCAGCGACGGACAGGGAGTCGGAGAGACCCAGTACTTC.

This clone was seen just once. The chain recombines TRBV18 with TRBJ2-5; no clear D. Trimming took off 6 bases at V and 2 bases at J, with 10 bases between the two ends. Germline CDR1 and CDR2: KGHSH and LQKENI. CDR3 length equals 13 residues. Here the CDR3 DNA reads TGTGCCAGCTCTCTCAGTATTCAAGAGACCCAGTACTTC. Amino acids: CASSLSIQETQYF.

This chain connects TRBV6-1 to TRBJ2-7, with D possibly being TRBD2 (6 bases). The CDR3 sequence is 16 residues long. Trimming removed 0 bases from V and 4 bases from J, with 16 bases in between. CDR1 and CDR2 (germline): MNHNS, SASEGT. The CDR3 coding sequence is TGTGCCAGCAGTGAAGCAAAGACCCCAGGGAGGTACGAGCAGTACTTC. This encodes CASSEAKTPGRYEQYF.

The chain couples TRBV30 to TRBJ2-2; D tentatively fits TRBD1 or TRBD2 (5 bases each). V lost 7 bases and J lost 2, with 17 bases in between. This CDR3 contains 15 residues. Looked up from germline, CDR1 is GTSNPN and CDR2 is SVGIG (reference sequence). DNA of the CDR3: TGTGCCTCCACCTCGGGGCGTCCCAACACCGGGGAGCTGTTTTTT. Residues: CASTSGRPNTGELFF. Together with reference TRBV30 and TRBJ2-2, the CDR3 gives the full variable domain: SQTIHQWPATLVQPVGSPLSLECTVEGTSNPNLYWYRQAAGRGLQLLFYSVGIGQISSEVPQNLSASRPQDRQFILSSKKLLLSDSGFYLCASTSGRPNTGELFFGEGSRLTVL.

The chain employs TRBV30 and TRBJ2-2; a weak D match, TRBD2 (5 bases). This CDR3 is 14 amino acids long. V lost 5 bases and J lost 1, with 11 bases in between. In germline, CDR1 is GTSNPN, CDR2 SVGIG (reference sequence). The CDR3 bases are TGTGCCTGGGAGCCGGGGAAGAACACCGGGGAGCTGTTTTTT. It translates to CAWEPGKNTGELFF.

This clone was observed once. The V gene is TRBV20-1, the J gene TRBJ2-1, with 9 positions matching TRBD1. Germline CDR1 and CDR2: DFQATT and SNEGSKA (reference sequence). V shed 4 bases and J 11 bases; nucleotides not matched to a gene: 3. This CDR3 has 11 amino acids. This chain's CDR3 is CSAKGTGKQFF. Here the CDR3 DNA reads TGCAGTGCTAAAGGGACAGGGAAGCAGTTCTTC.

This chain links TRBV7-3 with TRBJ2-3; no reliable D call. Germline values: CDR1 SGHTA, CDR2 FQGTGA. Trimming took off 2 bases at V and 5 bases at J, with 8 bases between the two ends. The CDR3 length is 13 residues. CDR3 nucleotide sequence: TGTGCCAGCAGCTTATCTGGTAAAGATACGCAGTATTTT. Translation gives CASSLSGKDTQYF. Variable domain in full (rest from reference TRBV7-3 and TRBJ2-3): GAGVSQTPSNKVTEKGKYVELRCDPISGHTALYWYRQSLGQGPEFLIYFQGTGAADDSGLPNDRFFAVRPEGSVSTLKIQRTERGDSAVYLCASSLSGKDTQYFGPGTRLTVL.

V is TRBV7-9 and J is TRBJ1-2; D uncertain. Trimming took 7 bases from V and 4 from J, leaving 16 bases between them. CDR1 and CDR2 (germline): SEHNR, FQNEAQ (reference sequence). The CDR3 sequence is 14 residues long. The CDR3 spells CASTPQSGSYGYTF. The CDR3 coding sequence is TGTGCCAGCACCCCGCAGTCCGGGAGCTATGGCTACACCTTC.

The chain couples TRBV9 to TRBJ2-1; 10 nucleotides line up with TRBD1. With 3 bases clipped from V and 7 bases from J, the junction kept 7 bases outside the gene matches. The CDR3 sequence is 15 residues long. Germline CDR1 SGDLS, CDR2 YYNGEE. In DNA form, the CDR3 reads TGTGCCAGCAGCGCGACAGGGGGCGGAGAGAATGAGCAGTTCTTC. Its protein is CASSATGGGENEQFF.

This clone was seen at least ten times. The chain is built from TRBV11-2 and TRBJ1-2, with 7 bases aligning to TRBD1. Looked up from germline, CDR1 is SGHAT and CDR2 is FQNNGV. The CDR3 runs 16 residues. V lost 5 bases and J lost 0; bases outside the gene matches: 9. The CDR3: CASSLHSGTANYGYTF. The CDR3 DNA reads TGTGCCAGCAGCCTACATTCCGGGACAGCTAACTATGGCTACACCTTC.

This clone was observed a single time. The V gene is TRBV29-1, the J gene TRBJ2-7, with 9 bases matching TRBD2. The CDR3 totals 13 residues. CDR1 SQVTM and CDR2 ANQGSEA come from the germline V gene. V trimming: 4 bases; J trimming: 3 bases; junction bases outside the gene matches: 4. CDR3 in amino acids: CSVVTSGLYEQYF. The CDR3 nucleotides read TGCAGCGTTGTCACTAGCGGGCTCTACGAGCAGTACTTC.

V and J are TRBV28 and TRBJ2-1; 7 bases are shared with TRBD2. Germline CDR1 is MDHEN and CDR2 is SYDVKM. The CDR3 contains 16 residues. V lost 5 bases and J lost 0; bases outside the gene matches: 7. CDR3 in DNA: TGTGCCAGCAGTGACCTAGCGGCCCCCTCCTACAATGAGCAGTTCTTC. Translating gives CASSDLAAPSYNEQFF.

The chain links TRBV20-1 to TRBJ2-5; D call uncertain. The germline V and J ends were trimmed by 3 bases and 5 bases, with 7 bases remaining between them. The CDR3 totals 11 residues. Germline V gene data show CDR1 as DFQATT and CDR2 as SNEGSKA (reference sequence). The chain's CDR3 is CSARTPETQYF. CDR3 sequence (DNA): TGCAGTGCTAGGACACCGGAGACCCAGTACTTC.

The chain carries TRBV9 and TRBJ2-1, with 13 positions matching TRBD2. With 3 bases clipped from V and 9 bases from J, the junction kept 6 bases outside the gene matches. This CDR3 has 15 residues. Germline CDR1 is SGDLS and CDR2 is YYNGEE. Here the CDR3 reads CASSARGLAGSEQFF. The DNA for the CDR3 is TGTGCCAGCAGCGCCCGGGGACTAGCGGGATCTGAGCAGTTCTTC.

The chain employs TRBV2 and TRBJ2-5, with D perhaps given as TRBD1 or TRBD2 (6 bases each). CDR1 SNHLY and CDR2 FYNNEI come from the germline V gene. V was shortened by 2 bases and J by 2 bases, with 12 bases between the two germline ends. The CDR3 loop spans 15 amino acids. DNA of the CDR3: TGTGCCAGCAGTGAATGGGGGGCGCCTCAAGAGACCCAGTACTTC. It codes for CASSEWGAPQETQYF. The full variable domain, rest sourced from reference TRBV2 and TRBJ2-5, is EPEVTQTPSHQVTQMGQEVILRCVPISNHLYFYWYRQILGQKVEFLVSFYNNEISEKSEIFDDQFSVERPDGSNFTLKIRSTKLEDSAMYFCASSEWGAPQETQYFGPGTRLLVL.

The CDR3 coding sequence is TGCGCCAGCAGCTTGGTTGGAGAAGATAATGAAAAACTGTTTTTT. Its protein is CASSLVGEDNEKLFF. V is TRBV5-1 and J is TRBJ1-4; D call uncertain. CDR1 is SGHRS and CDR2 is YFSETQ in the germline V gene. CDR3 length: 15 amino acids. V lost 0 bases and J 4 bases, leaving 10 bases between the germline ends.

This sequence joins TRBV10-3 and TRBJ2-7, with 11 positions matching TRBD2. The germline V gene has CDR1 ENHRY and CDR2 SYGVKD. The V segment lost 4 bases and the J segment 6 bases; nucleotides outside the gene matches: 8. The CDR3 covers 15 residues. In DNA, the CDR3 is TGTGCCATCAGTGCACTACTAGCGGGAGATCGCGAGCAGTACTTC. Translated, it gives CAISALLAGDREQYF.

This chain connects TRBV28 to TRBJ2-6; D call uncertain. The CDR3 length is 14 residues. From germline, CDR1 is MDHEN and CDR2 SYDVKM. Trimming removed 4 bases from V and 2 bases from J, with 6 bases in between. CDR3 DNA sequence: TGTGCCAGCAGTTCATTCACTGGGGCCAACGTCCTGACTTTC. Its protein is CASSSFTGANVLTF.

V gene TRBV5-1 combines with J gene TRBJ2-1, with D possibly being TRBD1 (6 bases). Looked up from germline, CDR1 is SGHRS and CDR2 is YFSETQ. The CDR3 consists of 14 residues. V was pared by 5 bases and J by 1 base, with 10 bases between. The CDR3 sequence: CASRYRDSYNEQFF. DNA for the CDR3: TGCGCCAGCAGATACAGGGATTCCTACAATGAGCAGTTCTTC.

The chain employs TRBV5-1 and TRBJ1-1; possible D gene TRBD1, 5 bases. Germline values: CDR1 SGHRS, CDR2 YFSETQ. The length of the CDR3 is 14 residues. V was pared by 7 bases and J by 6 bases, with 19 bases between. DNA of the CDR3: TGCGCCAGCCGGAGGGAAGGGGCTGGGCCTGAAGCTTTCTTT. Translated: CASRREGAGPEAFF.

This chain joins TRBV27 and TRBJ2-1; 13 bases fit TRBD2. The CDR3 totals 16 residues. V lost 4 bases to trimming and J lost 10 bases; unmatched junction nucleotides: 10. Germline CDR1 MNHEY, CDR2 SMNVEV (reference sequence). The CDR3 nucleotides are TGTGCCAGCAGTTCCACCGGGACTAGCGGGAAAGGAGAGCAGTTCTTC. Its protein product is CASSSTGTSGKGEQFF.

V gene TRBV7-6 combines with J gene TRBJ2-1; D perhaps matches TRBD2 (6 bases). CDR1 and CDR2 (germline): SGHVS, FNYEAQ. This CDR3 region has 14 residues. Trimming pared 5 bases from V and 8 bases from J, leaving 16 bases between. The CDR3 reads CASSPRTTSDEQFF. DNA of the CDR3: TGTGCCAGCAGCCCCCGGACTACGTCCGATGAGCAGTTCTTC.

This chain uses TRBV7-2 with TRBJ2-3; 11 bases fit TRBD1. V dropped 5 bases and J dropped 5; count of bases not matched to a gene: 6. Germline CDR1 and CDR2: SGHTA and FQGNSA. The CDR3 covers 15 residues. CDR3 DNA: TGTGCCAGCAGCCCGACGGGACAGGGGGGAGATACGCAGTATTTT. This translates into CASSPTGQGGDTQYF. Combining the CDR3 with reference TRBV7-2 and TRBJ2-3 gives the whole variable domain GAGVSQSPSNKVTEKGKDVELRCDPISGHTALYWYRQSLGQGLEFLIYFQGNSAPDKSGLPSDRFSAERTGGSVSTLTIQRTQQEDSAVYLCASSPTGQGGDTQYFGPGTRLTVL.

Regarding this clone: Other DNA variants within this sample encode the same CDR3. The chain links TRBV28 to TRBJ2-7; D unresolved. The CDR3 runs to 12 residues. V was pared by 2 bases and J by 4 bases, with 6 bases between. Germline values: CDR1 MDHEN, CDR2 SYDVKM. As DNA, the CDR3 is TGTGCCAGCAGTTTAACCGGGTACGAGCAGTACTTC. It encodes CASSLTGYEQYF.

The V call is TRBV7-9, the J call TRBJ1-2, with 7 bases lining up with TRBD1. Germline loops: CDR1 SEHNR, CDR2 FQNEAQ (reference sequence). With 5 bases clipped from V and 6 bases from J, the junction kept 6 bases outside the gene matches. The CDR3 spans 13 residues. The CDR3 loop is CASSGGTAHGYTF. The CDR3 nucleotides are TGTGCCAGCAGCGGCGGGACAGCACATGGCTACACCTTC.

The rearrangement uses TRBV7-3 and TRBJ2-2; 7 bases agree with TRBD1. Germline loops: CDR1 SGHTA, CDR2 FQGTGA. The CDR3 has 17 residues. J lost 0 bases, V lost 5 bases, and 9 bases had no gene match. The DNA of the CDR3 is TGTGCCAGCAGCCCTCCTAGACAGGGCCCGAACACCGGGGAGCTGTTTTTT. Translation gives CASSPPRQGPNTGELFF. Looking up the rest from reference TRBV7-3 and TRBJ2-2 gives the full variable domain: GAGVSQTPSNKVTEKGKYVELRCDPISGHTALYWYRQSLGQGPEFLIYFQGTGAADDSGLPNDRFFAVRPEGSVSTLKIQRTERGDSAVYLCASSPPRQGPNTGELFFGEGSRLTVL.

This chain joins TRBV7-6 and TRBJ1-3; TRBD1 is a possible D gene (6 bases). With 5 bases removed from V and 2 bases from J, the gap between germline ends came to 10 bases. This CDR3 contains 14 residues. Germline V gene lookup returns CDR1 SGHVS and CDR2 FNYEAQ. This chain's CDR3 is CASSTGTTGNTIYF. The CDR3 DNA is TGTGCCAGCAGCACAGGGACTACTGGAAACACCATATATTTT.

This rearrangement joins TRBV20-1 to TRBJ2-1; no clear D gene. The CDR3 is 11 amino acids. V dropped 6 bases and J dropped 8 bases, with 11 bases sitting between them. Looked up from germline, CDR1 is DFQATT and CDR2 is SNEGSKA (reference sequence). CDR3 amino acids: CSAPPGHEQFF. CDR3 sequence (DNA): TGCAGTGCCCCCCCCGGGCATGAGCAGTTCTTC.

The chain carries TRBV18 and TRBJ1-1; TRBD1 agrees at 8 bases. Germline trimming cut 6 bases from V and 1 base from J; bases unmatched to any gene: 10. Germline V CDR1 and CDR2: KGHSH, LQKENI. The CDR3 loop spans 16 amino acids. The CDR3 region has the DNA TGTGCCAGCTCCCTCGGACAGGGAGGAACGAACACTGAAGCTTTCTTT. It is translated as CASSLGQGGTNTEAFF.

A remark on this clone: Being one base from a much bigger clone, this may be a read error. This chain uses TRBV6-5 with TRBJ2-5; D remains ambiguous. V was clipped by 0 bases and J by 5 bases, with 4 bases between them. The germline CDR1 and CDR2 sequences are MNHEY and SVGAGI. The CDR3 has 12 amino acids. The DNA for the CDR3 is TGTGCCAGCAGTTACTCGTGGGAGACCCAGTACTTC. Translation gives CASSYSWETQYF.